This TCR beta chain comes out of a study of cytomegalovirus exposure and HLA in healthy donors. With 60 Vbeta and 13 Jbeta primers, the PCR was carried out. Sequencing was performed with immunoSEQ multiplex PCR; in TCRdb, only in-frame clones are kept and a portion is missing. This sample contains tens of thousands of clones. Germline V gives CDR1 MNHNS, CDR2 SASEGT. The CDR3 has 14 amino acids. The ends were cut back, 8 bases at V and 1 base at J, with 14 bases in the middle. Concerning this clone: What it binds is unknown.

Notes on the study in general: It was shown in a later analysis that HLA-associated TCR beta chains were more clonally expanded than other, equally common chains. In a later analysis, TCR beta V- and J-gene trimming showed a link to a missense DCLRE1C variant. Looking again later, the authors saw that most CMV-associated TCR beta chains seemed HLA-restricted.

Sequenced sample: PBMCs. The V gene is TRBV6-1, the J gene TRBJ1-1; D gene uncertain. This sequence originates from a woman younger than 35 in good health and CMV-seronegative. In DNA, the CDR3 is TGTGCCAGCTACTTTCGGGGTAGGAACACTGAAGCTTTCTTT. Amino acid sequence: CASYFRGRNTEAFF.